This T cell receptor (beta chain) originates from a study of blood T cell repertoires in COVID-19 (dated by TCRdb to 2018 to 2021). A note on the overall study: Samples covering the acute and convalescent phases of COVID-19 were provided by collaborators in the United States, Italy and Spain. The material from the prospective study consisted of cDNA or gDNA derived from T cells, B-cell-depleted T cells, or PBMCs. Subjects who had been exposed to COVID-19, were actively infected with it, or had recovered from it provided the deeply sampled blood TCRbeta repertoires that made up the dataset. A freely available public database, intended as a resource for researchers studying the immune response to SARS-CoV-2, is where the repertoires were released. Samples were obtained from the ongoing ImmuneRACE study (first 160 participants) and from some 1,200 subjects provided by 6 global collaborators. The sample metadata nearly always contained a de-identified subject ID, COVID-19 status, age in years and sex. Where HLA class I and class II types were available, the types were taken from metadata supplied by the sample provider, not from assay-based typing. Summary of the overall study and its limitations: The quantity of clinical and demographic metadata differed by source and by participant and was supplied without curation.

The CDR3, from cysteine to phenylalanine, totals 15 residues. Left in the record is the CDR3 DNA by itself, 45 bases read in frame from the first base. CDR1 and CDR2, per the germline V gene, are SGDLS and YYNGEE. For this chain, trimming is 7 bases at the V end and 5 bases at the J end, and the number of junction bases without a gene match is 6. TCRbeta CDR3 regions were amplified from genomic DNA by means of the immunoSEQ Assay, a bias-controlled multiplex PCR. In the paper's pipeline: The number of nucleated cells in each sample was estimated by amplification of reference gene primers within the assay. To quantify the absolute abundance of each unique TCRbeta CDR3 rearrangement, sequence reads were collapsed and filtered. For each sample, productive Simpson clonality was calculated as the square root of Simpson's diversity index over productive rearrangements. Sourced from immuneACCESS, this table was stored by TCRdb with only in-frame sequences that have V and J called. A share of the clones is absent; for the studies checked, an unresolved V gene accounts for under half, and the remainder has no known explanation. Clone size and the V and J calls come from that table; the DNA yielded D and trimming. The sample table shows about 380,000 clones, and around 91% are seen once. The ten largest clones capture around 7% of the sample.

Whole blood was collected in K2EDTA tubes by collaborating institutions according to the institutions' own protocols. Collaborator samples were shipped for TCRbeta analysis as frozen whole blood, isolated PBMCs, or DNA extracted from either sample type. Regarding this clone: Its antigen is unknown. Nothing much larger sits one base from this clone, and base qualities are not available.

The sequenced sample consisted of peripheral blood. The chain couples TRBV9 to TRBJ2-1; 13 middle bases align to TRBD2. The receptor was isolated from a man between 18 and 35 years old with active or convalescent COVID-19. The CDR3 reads CASAGLAGNNNEQFF. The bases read TGTGCCAGCGCGGGACTAGCGGGAAACAACAATGAGCAGTTCTTC.